The 24 T cell receptor beta chains in this list originate from one sample, sequenced in a study of cytomegalovirus exposure and HLA in healthy donors. It was with 60 Vbeta and 13 Jbeta primers that the PCR ran. The method was immunoSEQ multiplex PCR; TCRdb's version includes in-frame clones alone and lacks a portion of them. The repertoire holds fewer than 250,000 clones, with 80% to 90% as singletons. Sequenced input: PBMCs. Every receptor here comes from a man younger than 45 in good health and CMV-seronegative.

This chain links TRBV6-5 with TRBJ2-2, with 9 bases aligning to TRBD2. V shed 0 bases and J 4 bases; nucleotides not matched to a gene: 3. The CDR3 is made up of 16 amino acids. CDR1 is MNHEY, CDR2 SVGAGI, per germline. Here the CDR3 DNA reads TGTGCCAGCAGTTACTCGATACTAGCGGGCACCGGGGAGCTGTTTTTT. It specifies CASSYSILAGTGELFF.

The chain recombines TRBV2 with TRBJ2-7; TRBD1 aligns across 8 bases. Per germline, CDR1 SNHLY and CDR2 FYNNEI. This CDR3 is 15 amino acids long. After removal of 7 bases from V and 2 bases from J, the junction contained 10 bases not matched to a gene. The CDR3 spells CASTLDRALTYEQYF. CDR3 DNA sequence: TGTGCCAGCACATTGGACAGGGCTCTTACCTACGAGCAGTACTTC.

V and J are TRBV4-1 and TRBJ1-5; 7 bases agree with TRBD1. The V and J ends lost 0 bases and 6 bases, in that order; junction bases with no gene match: 5. The germline CDR1 and CDR2 sequences are MGHRA and YSYEKL. The CDR3 loop spans 15 amino acids. The CDR3, as DNA: TGCGCCAGCAGCCAAGACGCGACAGGGATTCAGCCCCAGCATTTT. It is translated as CASSQDATGIQPQHF.

The V gene is TRBV7-3, the J gene TRBJ2-5; 8 bases fit TRBD1. V shed 2 bases and J 4 bases; nucleotides not matched to a gene: 0. CDR3 length: 13 amino acids. The V gene's germline CDR1 is SGHTA and CDR2 FQGTGA. DNA of the CDR3: TGTGCCAGCAGCTTAGGACAGGGAGAGACCCAGTACTTC. Protein: CASSLGQGETQYF.

The rearrangement uses TRBV19 and TRBJ2-7; the match to TRBD1 covers 7 bases. V was pared by 3 bases and J by 0 bases, with 2 bases of the junction left unmatched. The germline V gene encodes CDR1 LNHDA and CDR2 SQIVND (reference sequence). The CDR3 runs to 14 residues. The CDR3: CASSIGDSSYEQYF. CDR3 coding DNA: TGTGCCAGTAGTATCGGGGACAGCTCCTACGAGCAGTACTTC.

Comment on this clone: Within the sample, other DNA sequences also encode this same CDR3. The rearrangement joins TRBV9 to TRBJ2-2, with unresolved D. The CDR3 runs 15 residues. Deletions cut 0 bases from V and 1 base from J, with 7 bases between. Germline loops: CDR1 SGDLS, CDR2 YYNGEE. CDR3 nucleotide sequence: TGTGCCAGCAGCGTAGCCAGTGGGAACACCGGGGAGCTGTTTTTT. Residues: CASSVASGNTGELFF.

This clone was observed a handful of times. This sequence joins TRBV28 and TRBJ2-2, with 9 bases fitting TRBD1. This CDR3 is 17 amino acids long. Germline loops: CDR1 MDHEN, CDR2 SYDVKM. Germline trimming cut 5 bases from V and 1 base from J; bases unmatched to any gene: 8. CDR3 sequence: CASSLFPGQGNTGELFF. Written as DNA, the CDR3 is TGTGCCAGCAGTCTTTTCCCGGGACAGGGGAACACCGGGGAGCTGTTTTTT.

This clone has more than one count but fewer than ten. This chain joins TRBV7-9 and TRBJ1-2; D is unclear. The CDR3 runs 13 residues. The ends were cut back, 5 bases at V and 8 bases at J, with 15 bases in the middle. Germline lookup yields CDR1 SEHNR and CDR2 FQNEAQ (reference sequence). The CDR3 sequence is CASSRPAGRGYTF. CDR3 in DNA: TGTGCCAGCAGCCGGCCCGCGGGGAGAGGCTACACCTTC.

This chain links TRBV18 with TRBJ1-3; weak D call: TRBD1 (5 bases). Germline CDR1 is KGHSH and CDR2 is LQKENI. There are 15 residues in the CDR3. V was clipped by 0 bases and J by 0 bases, with 6 bases between them. The CDR3 protein is CASSPPQGSGNTIYF. CDR3 bases: TGTGCCAGCTCACCACCGCAGGGCTCTGGAAACACCATATATTTT.

As to this clone: The germline gene is not matched at one end of the junction; a read error may be the cause. Other DNA sequences in the same sample also yield this CDR3. The genes are TRBV28 and TRBJ2-5; D may be TRBD1 (6 bases). Germline values: CDR1 MDHEN, CDR2 SYDVKM. The CDR3 sequence is 17 residues long. For the CDR3, the DNA is TGCGCCACCCGACCCGCGACAGGCCTTATTGCCGACGGGACCCAGTACTTC. This translates into CATRPATGLIADGTQYF.

This chain joins TRBV4-1 and TRBJ2-3; the D is unclear. The CDR3 runs to 15 residues. Germline-derived CDR1 and CDR2 are MGHRA and YSYEKL. Trimming took off 2 bases at V and 5 bases at J, with 14 bases between the two ends. The CDR3: CASSQPNREVDTQYF. The CDR3 coding sequence is TGCGCCAGCAGCCAACCGAACCGTGAGGTAGATACGCAGTATTTT.

This clone has just a few counts. V and J are TRBV2 and TRBJ1-5, with D tentatively TRBD1 (6 bases). The CDR3 is made up of 13 amino acids. Trimming cost V 8 bases and J 4 bases, with 12 bases left between them. Germline V gives CDR1 SNHLY, CDR2 FYNNEI. The CDR3, as DNA: TGTGCCAGCGCCACAGGGATAAATCAGCCCCAGCATTTT. This encodes CASATGINQPQHF.

The rearrangement uses TRBV2 and TRBJ1-4, with 9 bases that match TRBD1. Germline V gene lookup returns CDR1 SNHLY and CDR2 FYNNEI. The ends lost 6 bases at V and 7 bases at J; junction bases unmatched: 9. This CDR3 region has 15 residues. This chain's CDR3 is CASRDTGGLGEKLFF. In DNA, the CDR3 is TGTGCCAGCAGGGATACAGGGGGCCTGGGTGAAAAACTGTTTTTT.

This rearrangement joins TRBV2 to TRBJ2-7, with D hard to call. This CDR3 contains 12 residues. Between the trimmed V and J ends, which lost 2 bases and 4 bases, there was a span of 6 bases. Germline V gene lookup returns CDR1 SNHLY and CDR2 FYNNEI. As DNA, the CDR3 is TGTGCCAGCAGTGAAACTTATTACGAGCAGTACTTC. Protein product: CASSETYYEQYF.

The genes are TRBV27 and TRBJ1-1; the D gene is possibly TRBD1 (6 bases). The V and J ends lost 6 bases and 0 bases respectively, with 11 bases between them. The CDR3 has 14 residues. Germline values: CDR1 MNHEY, CDR2 SMNVEV (reference sequence). CDR3 sequence: CASRLRTVNTEAFF. The CDR3, as DNA: TGTGCCAGCAGACTCAGGACAGTGAACACTGAAGCTTTCTTT.

This chain links TRBV13 with TRBJ2-7, with 9 bases lining up with TRBD1. The CDR3 covers 14 residues. V trimming: 5 bases; J trimming: 6 bases; junction bases outside the gene matches: 8. The V gene's germline CDR1 is PRHDT and CDR2 FYEKMQ (reference sequence). CDR3 loop: CASSLRDRAREQYF. The CDR3 bases are TGTGCCAGCAGCCTCCGGGACAGGGCTCGCGAGCAGTACTTC.

The chain recombines TRBV7-6 with TRBJ2-1; D unresolved. Germline CDR1 reads SGHVS; CDR2 reads FNYEAQ. With 3 bases removed from V and 5 bases from J, the gap between germline ends came to 8 bases. This CDR3 spans 13 amino acids. The CDR3 DNA is TGTGCCAGCAGCTTCTACAGTAACAATGAGCAGTTCTTC. Residues: CASSFYSNNEQFF. The full variable domain, rest sourced from reference TRBV7-6 and TRBJ2-1, is GAGVSQSPRYKVTKRGQDVALRCDPISGHVSLYWYRQALGQGPEFLTYFNYEAQQDKSGLPNDRFSAERPEGSISTLTIQRTEQRDSAMYRCASSFYSNNEQFFGPGTRLTVL.

This chain joins TRBV9 and TRBJ2-5; 9 bases align to TRBD1. V was clipped by 7 bases and J by 5 bases; unmatched bases: 12. Germline V gives CDR1 SGDLS, CDR2 YYNGEE. CDR3 length: 15 residues. The CDR3 sequence is CASGPGTGKAETQYF. The CDR3 bases are TGTGCCAGCGGACCCGGGACAGGGAAAGCGGAGACCCAGTACTTC.

In its sample, this clone was seen a few times. CDR3 nucleotides: TGTGCCAGCAGTTACGGGGCTTCCTATAATTCACCCCTCCACTTT. It translates to CASSYGASYNSPLHF. The rearrangement uses TRBV6-5 and TRBJ1-6; possible D gene TRBD1, 5 bases. Trimming left V 2 bases short and J 1 base short, with 6 bases between. The CDR3 is made up of 15 amino acids. Per germline, CDR1 MNHEY and CDR2 SVGAGI.

The genes are TRBV6-1 and TRBJ2-7; D perhaps matches TRBD1 (5 bases). This CDR3 is built from 15 residues. V was trimmed by 6 bases and J by 0 bases, leaving 15 bases between them. Per germline, CDR1 MNHNS and CDR2 SASEGT. CDR3 nucleotides: TGTGCCAGCAGCGATGGACATTGGCGCTCCTACGAGCAGTACTTC. It codes for CASSDGHWRSYEQYF.

The gene calls are TRBV28 and TRBJ1-5, with D unresolved. CDR1 is MDHEN, CDR2 SYDVKM, per germline. CDR3 length: 16 residues. V was trimmed by 5 bases and J by 4 bases, leaving 18 bases between them. CDR3 DNA: TGTGCCAGCAGTCCCCAAGGGAGAGGGCCTAATCAGCCCCAGCATTTT. It yields the protein CASSPQGRGPNQPQHF.

The chain's CDR3 is CASSDSSSGIYNEQFF. The CDR3 region has the DNA TGTGCCAGCAGTGACTCGTCTAGCGGGATTTACAATGAGCAGTTCTTC. The chain uses TRBV6-4 and TRBJ2-1; 9 bases map to TRBD2. This CDR3 is built from 16 residues. Germline trimming cut 0 bases from V and 4 bases from J; bases unmatched to any gene: 4. Per the germline V gene, CDR1 is MRHNA and CDR2 is SNTAGT.

A few counts support this clone. The J gene is TRBJ2-5, the V gene TRBV2; a possible D gene is TRBD2 (6 bases). Germline-derived CDR1 and CDR2 are SNHLY and FYNNEI. The CDR3 length is 14 residues. The V gene lost 6 bases and the J gene lost 4 bases, with 15 bases spanning the gap. In nucleotides, the CDR3 is TGTGCCAGCAGAGAAACGGGACTCCGAGAGACCCAGTACTTC. Translating it yields CASRETGLRETQYF.

The chain carries TRBV29-1 and TRBJ2-7; tentative D call: TRBD1 (7 bases). CDR3 length: 14 amino acids. Trimming removed 7 bases from V and 6 bases from J, with 22 bases in between. Germline V gene data show CDR1 as SQVTM and CDR2 as ANQGSEA. DNA for the CDR3: TGCAGCGCCCAGGGGGGATCCCTTGCCGGCGAGCAGTACTTC. Its translation is CSAQGGSLAGEQYF.